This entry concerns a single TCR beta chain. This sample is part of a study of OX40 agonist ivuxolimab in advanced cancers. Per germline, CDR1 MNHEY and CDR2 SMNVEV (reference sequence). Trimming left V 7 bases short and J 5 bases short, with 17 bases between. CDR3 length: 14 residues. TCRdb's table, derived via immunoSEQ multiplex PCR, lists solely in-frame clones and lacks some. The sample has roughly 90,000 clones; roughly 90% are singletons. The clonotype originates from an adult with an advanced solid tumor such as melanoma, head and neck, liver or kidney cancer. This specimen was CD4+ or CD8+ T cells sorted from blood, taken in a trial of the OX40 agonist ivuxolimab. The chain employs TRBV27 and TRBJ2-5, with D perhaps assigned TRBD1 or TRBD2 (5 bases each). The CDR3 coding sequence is TGTGCCAGCACCAACACTCCCTGGGGGGAGACCCAGTACTTC. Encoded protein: CASTNTPWGETQYF.